The source of this T cell receptor (beta chain) is a study of CD8+ T cells in alopecia areata. In the study overall: Twice a day, 5 to 10 mg of oral tofacitinib was administered to treated patients. Tofacitinib was given for 6 to 18 months, then stopped for 6 months. Study-wide findings and caveats: Higher clonality was seen in lesional scalp than in normal scalp, especially in alopecia totalis/universalis. With one nonresponder, baseline CD8+ expansion's link to response remains uncertain.

Points on this clone: Its antigen is as yet unknown.

Treatment specified: oral pan-JAK inhibitor, 5-10 mg twice daily. Trimming left V 10 bases short and J 4 bases short, with 12 bases between. Looked up from germline, CDR1 is MNHEY and CDR2 is SMNVEV (reference sequence). This CDR3 comprises 12 residues. Extraction and reverse transcription of RNA yielded cDNA as the sequencing template. The method was immunoSEQ multiplex PCR; TCRdb's version includes in-frame clones alone and lacks a portion of them. The sample lists more than 140,000 clones; around 83% were seen once. This receptor was obtained from a human donor with alopecia areata. The specimen comprised CD8+ T cells sorted from blood, sampled at week 4, from a patient treated with tofacitinib. This chain joins TRBV27 and TRBJ2-3; no clear D. As DNA, the CDR3 is TGTGCCACCGCAGACGCTCCAGATACGCAGTATTTT. Encoded protein: CATADAPDTQYF.